This entry features one T cell receptor beta chain sequence. The sample originates from a study of cytomegalovirus exposure and HLA in healthy donors. PCR involved 60 Vbeta and 13 Jbeta primers. The method was immunoSEQ multiplex PCR; TCRdb's version includes in-frame clones alone and lacks a portion of them. Of 180,000 or so clones listed, 80% are singletons. Germline V gene data show CDR1 as SGHTA and CDR2 as FQGNSA. V gave up 5 bases and J gave up 8 bases; unmatched junction bases: 11. The CDR3 totals 16 residues. This clonotype was obtained from a girl between 10 and 17 years old in good health and CMV-seropositive. V and J are TRBV7-2 and TRBJ2-4, with 11 bases matching TRBD1. The sequenced sample was PBMCs. In DNA, the CDR3 is TGTGCCAGCAGCAAACTACCCGGACAGGGGGCATACATTCAGTACTTC. Encoded protein: CASSKLPGQGAYIQYF.